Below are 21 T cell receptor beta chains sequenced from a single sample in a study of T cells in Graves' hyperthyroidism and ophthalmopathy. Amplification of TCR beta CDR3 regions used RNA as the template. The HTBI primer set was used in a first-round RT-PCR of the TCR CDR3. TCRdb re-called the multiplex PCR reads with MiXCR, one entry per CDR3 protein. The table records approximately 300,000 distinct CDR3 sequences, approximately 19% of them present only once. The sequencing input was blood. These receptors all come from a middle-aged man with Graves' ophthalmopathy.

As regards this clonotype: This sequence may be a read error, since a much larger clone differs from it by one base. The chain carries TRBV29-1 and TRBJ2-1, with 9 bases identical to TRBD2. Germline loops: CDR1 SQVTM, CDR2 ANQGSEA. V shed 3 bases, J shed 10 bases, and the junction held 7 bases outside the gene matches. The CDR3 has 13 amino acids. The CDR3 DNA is TGCAGCGTTGAGAGCGGGAGGAACGACGAGCAGTTCTTC. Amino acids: CSVESGRNDEQFF.

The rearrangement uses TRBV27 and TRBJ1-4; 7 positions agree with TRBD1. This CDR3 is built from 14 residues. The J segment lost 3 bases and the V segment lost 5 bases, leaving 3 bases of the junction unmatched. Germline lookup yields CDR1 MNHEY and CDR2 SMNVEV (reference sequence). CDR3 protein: CASSRGQANEKLFF. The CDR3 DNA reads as TGTGCCAGCAGTAGGGGGCAGGCTAATGAAAAACTGTTTTTT.

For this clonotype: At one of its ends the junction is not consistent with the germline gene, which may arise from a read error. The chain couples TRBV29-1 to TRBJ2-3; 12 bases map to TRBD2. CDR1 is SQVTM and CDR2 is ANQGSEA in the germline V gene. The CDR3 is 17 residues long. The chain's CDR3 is CSVGKLAGGLSTGTQYF. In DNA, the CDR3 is TGCAGCGTTGGCAAACTAGCGGGAGGACTTAGCACAGGTACGCAGTATTTT.

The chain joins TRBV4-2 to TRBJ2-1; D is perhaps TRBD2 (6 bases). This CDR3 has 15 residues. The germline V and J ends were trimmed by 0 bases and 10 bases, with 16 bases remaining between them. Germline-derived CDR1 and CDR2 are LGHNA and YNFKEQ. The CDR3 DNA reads TGTGCCAGCAGCCAAGAGCCTAGCGAACTCGACGAGCAGTTCTTC. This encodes CASSQEPSELDEQFF.

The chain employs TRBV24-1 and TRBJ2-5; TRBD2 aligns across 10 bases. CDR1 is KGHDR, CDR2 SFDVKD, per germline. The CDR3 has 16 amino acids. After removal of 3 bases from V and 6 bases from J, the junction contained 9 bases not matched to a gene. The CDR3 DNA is TGTGCCACCAGTGATCCCCTAGCGGGAGAGGGAAAGACCCAGTACTTC. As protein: CATSDPLAGEGKTQYF.

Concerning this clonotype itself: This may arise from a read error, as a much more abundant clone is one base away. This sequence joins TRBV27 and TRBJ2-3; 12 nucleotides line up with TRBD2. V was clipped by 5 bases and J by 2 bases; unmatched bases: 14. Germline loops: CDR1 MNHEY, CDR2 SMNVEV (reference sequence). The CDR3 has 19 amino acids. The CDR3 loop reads CASSDFPGTSGLLTDTQYF. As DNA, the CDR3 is TGTGCCAGCAGTGATTTCCCCGGGACTAGCGGGCTCCTCACAGATACGCAGTATTTT.

CDR3 loop: CSVVVVGEQYF. The CDR3 DNA sequence: TGCAGCGTTGTTGTTGTGGGAGAGCAGTACTTC. The chain couples TRBV29-1 to TRBJ2-7; D ambiguous. The V gene lost 4 bases and the J gene lost 7 bases, with 11 bases spanning the gap. CDR3 length: 11 residues. CDR1 and CDR2 (germline): SQVTM, ANQGSEA.

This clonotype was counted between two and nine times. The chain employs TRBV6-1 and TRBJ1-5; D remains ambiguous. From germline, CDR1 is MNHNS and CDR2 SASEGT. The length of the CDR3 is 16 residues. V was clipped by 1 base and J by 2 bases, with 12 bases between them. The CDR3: CASSEDEGYGNQPQHF. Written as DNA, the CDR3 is TGTGCCAGCAGTGAAGATGAGGGATATGGCAATCAGCCCCAGCATTTT.

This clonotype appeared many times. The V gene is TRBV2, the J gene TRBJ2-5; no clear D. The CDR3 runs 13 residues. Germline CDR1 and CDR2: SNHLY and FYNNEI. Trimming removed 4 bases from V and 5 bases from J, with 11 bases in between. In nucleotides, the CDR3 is TGTGCCAGCAGTGCAGGAAACGTCGAGACCCAGTACTTC. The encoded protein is CASSAGNVETQYF. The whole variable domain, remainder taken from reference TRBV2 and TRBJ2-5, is EPEVTQTPSHQVTQMGQEVILRCVPISNHLYFYWYRQILGQKVEFLVSFYNNEISEKSEIFDDQFSVERPDGSNFTLKIRSTKLEDSAMYFCASSAGNVETQYFGPGTRLLVL.

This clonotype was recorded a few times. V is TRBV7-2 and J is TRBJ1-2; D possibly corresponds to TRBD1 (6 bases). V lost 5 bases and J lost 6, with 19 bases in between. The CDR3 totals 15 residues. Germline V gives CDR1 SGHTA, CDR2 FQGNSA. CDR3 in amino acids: CASSLGGGPADGYTF. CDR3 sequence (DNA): TGTGCCAGCAGCCTAGGGGGGGGACCCGCCGATGGCTACACCTTC.

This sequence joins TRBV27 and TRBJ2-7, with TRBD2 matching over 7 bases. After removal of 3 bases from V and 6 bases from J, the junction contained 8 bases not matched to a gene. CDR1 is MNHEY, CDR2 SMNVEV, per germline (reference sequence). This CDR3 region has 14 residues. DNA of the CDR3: TGTGCCAGCAGTTTCGTGACTAGCTCTGGCGAGCAGTACTTC. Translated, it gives CASSFVTSSGEQYF.

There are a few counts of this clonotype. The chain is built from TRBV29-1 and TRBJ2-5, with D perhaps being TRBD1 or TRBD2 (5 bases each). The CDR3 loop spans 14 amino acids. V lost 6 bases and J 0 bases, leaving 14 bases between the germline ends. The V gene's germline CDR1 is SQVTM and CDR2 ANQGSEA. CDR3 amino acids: CSVAVGAHQETQYF. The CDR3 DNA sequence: TGCAGCGTAGCGGTTGGGGCGCACCAAGAGACCCAGTACTTC.

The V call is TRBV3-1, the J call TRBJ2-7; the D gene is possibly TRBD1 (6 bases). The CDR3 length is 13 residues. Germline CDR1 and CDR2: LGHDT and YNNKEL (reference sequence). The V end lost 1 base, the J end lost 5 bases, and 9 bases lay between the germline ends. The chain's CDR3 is CASSQGWDNEQYF. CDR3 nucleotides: TGTGCCAGCAGCCAAGGGTGGGACAACGAGCAGTACTTC.

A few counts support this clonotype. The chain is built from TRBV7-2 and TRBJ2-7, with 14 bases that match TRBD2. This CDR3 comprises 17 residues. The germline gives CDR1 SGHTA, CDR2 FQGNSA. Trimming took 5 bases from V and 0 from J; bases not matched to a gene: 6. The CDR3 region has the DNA TGTGCCAGCAGCCTTCGGGGACTAGCGGGAGACTCCTACGAGCAGTACTTC. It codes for CASSLRGLAGDSYEQYF.

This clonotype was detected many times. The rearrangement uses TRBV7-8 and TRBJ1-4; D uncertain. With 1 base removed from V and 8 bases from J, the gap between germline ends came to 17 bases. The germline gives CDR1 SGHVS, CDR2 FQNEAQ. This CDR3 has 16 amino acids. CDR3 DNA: TGTGCCAGCAGCTTAGAACAGATCAGAGGAAGAGAAAAACTGTTTTTT. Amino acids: CASSLEQIRGREKLFF.

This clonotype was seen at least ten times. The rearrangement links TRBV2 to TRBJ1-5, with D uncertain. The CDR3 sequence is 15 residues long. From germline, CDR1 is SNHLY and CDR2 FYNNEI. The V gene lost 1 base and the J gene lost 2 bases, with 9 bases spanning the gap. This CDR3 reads CASSEGRRGNQPQHF. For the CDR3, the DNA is TGTGCCAGCAGTGAAGGCAGGCGAGGCAATCAGCCCCAGCATTTT.

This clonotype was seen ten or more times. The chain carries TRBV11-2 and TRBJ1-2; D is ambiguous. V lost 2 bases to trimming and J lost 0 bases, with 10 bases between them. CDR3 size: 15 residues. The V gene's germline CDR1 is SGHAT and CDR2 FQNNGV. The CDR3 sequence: CASSLLKGSNYGYTF. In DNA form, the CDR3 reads TGTGCCAGCAGCTTACTTAAGGGTTCTAACTATGGCTACACCTTC.

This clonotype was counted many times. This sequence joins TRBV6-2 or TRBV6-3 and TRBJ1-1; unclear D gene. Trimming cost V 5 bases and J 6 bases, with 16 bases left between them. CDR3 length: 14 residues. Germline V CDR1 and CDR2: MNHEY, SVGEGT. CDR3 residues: CASSHFGQIAEAFF. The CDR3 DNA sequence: TGTGCCAGCAGTCATTTTGGCCAGATCGCTGAAGCTTTCTTT.

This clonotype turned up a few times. In DNA, the CDR3 is TGCGCCAGCAGCCGAACAGGGGTCCCCGCGGGCTACACCTTC. This translates into CASSRTGVPAGYTF. The chain employs TRBV4-1 and TRBJ1-2, with TRBD1 matching 7 bases. V lost 4 bases to trimming and J lost 8 bases; unmatched junction nucleotides: 10. The CDR3 has 14 residues. CDR1 is MGHRA, CDR2 YSYEKL, per germline.

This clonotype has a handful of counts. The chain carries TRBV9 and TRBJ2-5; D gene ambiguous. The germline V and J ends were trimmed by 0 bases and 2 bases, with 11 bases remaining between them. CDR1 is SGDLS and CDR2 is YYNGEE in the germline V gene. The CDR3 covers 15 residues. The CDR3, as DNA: TGTGCCAGCAGCGTAGCTAGTAACCCTCAAGAGACCCAGTACTTC. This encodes CASSVASNPQETQYF. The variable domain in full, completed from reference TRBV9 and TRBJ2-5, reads DSGVTQTPKHLITATGQRVTLRCSPRSGDLSVYWYQQSLDQGLQFLIQYYNGEERAKGNILERFSAQQFPDLHSELNLSSLELGDSALYFCASSVASNPQETQYFGPGTRLLVL.

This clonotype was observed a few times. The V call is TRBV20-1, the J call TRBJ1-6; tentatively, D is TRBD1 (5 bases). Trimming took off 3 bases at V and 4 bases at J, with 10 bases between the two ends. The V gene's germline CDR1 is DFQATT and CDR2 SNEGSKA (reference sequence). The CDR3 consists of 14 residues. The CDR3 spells CSASPRVYNSPLHF. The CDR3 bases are TGCAGTGCTAGCCCCAGGGTTTATAATTCACCCCTCCACTTT.